The TCR beta chain described here comes from a study of beta chain features in type 1 diabetes (dated by TCRdb to 2016 to 2019). Turning to the overall study: Mean age, gender distribution, total cell number and subset yield were not different between patients and healthy donors. The study compared TCRB repertoires of sorted circulating CD4+ T cell subsets between recently diagnosed type 1 diabetes patients and matched healthy donors. Across all samples, some 99 million sorted cells were examined, and cell number per subset correlated strongly with RNA yield. Regulatory and stem cell-like memory subsets were obtained from only 8 patients and roughly 8 healthy donors, while naive and central memory subsets were obtained from all 28 donors.

A single peripheral blood draw of 90 to 150 mL on average was collected from each donor into heparinised tubes. Naive, central memory, regulatory and stem cell-like memory CD4+ T cells were sorted on a BD FACSAria II using a panel including CD45RO, CCR7, CD25, CD127, CD95 and CD27. Every sorted population had a purity above 95%. PBMCs were isolated right away by Lymphoprep density gradient centrifugation and were stained directly, without culture. So that batch effects would be minimized, each experiment stained and sorted samples in pairs, pairing one healthy donor with one patient. The entire isolated RNA was reverse transcribed using the High Capacity cDNA Reverse Transcription Kit, and thus expressed TCRB transcripts were sequenced. Deep immunoSEQ sequencing was performed on naive, central memory and regulatory T cell samples, with an average of roughly 3.3 million total reads per sample. After sorted cells were lysed in RLT buffer, RNA was extracted with DNase-treated RNeasy Micro or Mini kits, with the choice depending on cell number. To prevent cross-contamination, each cell subset was processed individually, whereas patient and healthy donor samples were processed jointly. Using the immunoSEQ multiplex PCR, TCRB sequences were amplified from cDNA into 87-bp fragments spanning the CDR3 region. Sequencing of the amplicons was performed on the Illumina HiSeq platform. On the study's bioinformatics: Synthetic template baselines were used to correct PCR bias computationally, reads within Hamming distance 2 were collapsed, and singletons that could not be merged were discarded. Reads were aligned against IMGT so that V, D and J genes, CDR3 length and insertions or deletions at six rearrangement sites could be assigned. Within each subset, clonotype counts were normalized to the number of sorted cells before true diversity and Gini coefficients were calculated with the tcR R package. Repertoire sharing was quantified using the overlap coefficient calculated on TCRB nucleotide sequences. The table comes from immuneACCESS by way of TCRdb, which keeps in-frame sequences with V and J called. Part of the clones is missing from these tables; in studies checked, under half for an unresolved V gene and the rest for unknown reasons. That table is the source of V, J and clone size, and D and trimming were worked out from the DNA. Across this sample there are about 340,000 clones, with about a tenth seen only once. The ten largest clones take up 1% of the sample.

Points the paper makes about the study in general: Only small numbers of individuals were included in the HLA sub-analyses, which left unresolved whether HLA type had any influence on TCRB rearrangement. Fewer insertions and more nucleotide deletions at VDJ recombination sites were observed in patients with type 1 diabetes, implying thymic rearrangement abnormalities. Type 1 diabetes patients showed a moderate but significant shortening of TCRB CDR3 length in all four CD4+ subsets. Because cDNA rather than genomic DNA was sequenced, highly expressing activated cells could have been over-represented, although no difference in activation and CD3 levels was found between groups. Shorter templates might have been favored by PCR, but patient and control samples were amplified and corrected together, so both groups would have been affected equally by any skew. The naive, central memory and regulatory TCRB repertoires appeared to resemble one another more closely among patients than among healthy donors.

On this clone: Its antigen is unknown. Base qualities are not provided; no much larger clone lies one nucleotide away.

This clonotype was sampled from a man younger than 45 with type 1 diabetes. The sample taken for sequencing was central memory CD4+ T cells from blood.

The CDR3 has the sequence CASSFSGGSTEAFF. The nucleotide sequence reads TGTGCCAGCAGCTTTAGTGGGGGGAGCACTGAAGCTTTCTTT. This chain joins TRBV7-2 to TRBJ1-1; a tentative D call is TRBD1 (5 bases match). At the junction V is shortened by 3 bases and J by 4 bases, with 12 bases in between. The germline V gene yields SGHTA for CDR1 and FQGNSA for CDR2. From the cysteine through the phenylalanine, the CDR3 covers 14 amino acids. Of all the DNA, just the CDR3 is kept, 42 bases in frame from base 1.